The next 23 T cell receptor beta chains were all read from a single sample in a study of cytomegalovirus exposure and HLA in healthy donors (dated by TCRdb to the late 2010s). The library was generated by the immunoSEQ multiplex PCR assay. For the multiplex PCR, a mixture combining 60 forward primers for TCR Vbeta segments and 13 reverse primers for TCR Jbeta segments was used. This immuneACCESS table, as held by TCRdb, lists in-frame sequences with V and J called but not all clones. Of the missing ones, under half trace to an unresolved V gene in checked studies; the others have no known cause. Recorded for this sample are around 130,000 clones; 65% to 80% of them occurred a single time. Jointly, the top ten make up 1% of the sample. Sequencing was done on a sample of PBMCs. All receptors derive from a human donor in good health.

This chain links TRBV27 with TRBJ1-2; 10 bases align to TRBD1. V was pared by 5 bases and J by 4 bases, with 7 bases of the junction left unmatched. The CDR3 length is 15 residues. Germline lookup yields CDR1 MNHEY and CDR2 SMNVEV (reference sequence). CDR3 nucleotides: TGTGCCAGCAGTGATGGGACAGGGGTGGGCTATGGCTACACCTTC. This translates into CASSDGTGVGYGYTF.

The V call is TRBV11-3, the J call TRBJ2-3; 7 bases match TRBD2. Per germline, CDR1 SGHNT and CDR2 YENEEA. CDR3 length equals 14 residues. Germline trimming cut 8 bases from V and 6 bases from J; bases unmatched to any gene: 11. The CDR3 DNA sequence: TGTGCCAGCGGCATGGGAGGGGCCCGGGATACGCAGTATTTT. Translated: CASGMGGARDTQYF.

This sequence joins TRBV7-2 and TRBJ2-1, with 7 bases lining up with TRBD2. This CDR3 region has 13 residues. V lost 1 base and J lost 6; bases outside the gene matches: 0. CDR1 is SGHTA and CDR2 is FQGNSA in the germline V gene. The CDR3: CASSLGGGNEQFF. The CDR3 DNA follows: TGTGCCAGCAGCTTAGGGGGGGGCAATGAGCAGTTCTTC.

The DNA of the CDR3 is TGTGCCAGCTCGCAAGGGACTACAAGGGAAGAGACCCAGTACTTC. This encodes CASSQGTTREETQYF. This chain joins TRBV18 and TRBJ2-5; TRBD2 matches at 7 bases. V was pared by 6 bases and J by 3 bases, with 10 bases of the junction left unmatched. In germline, CDR1 is KGHSH, CDR2 LQKENI. The CDR3 has 15 residues.

The chain carries TRBV20-1 and TRBJ2-7, with D tentatively TRBD2 (5 bases). Trimming shortened V by 3 bases and J by 3 bases, and 6 bases separated the two germline ends. The CDR3 is 11 amino acids. CDR1 and CDR2 (germline): DFQATT, SNEGSKA (reference sequence). CDR3 nucleotide sequence: TGCAGTGCTAGTCGGGGCTACGAGCAGTACTTC. This encodes CSASRGYEQYF.

This clone was seen a single time. The chain combines TRBV15 with TRBJ1-3; D unresolved. Trimming removed 7 bases from V and 0 bases from J, with 10 bases in between. This CDR3 region has 14 residues. Per germline, CDR1 LNHNV and CDR2 YYDKDF (reference sequence). CDR3: CATTRGGSGNTIYF. CDR3 DNA sequence: TGTGCCACCACCCGGGGTGGCTCTGGAAACACCATATATTTT.

The chain joins TRBV19 to TRBJ2-3; possibly TRBD1 for D (5 bases). The CDR3 is 11 residues long. The V gene lost 6 bases and the J gene lost 7 bases, with 8 bases spanning the gap. CDR1 is LNHDA, CDR2 SQIVND, per germline (reference sequence). CDR3 protein: CASRLGHTQYF. The CDR3, as DNA: TGTGCCAGTAGATTGGGGCATACGCAGTATTTT. Variable domain in full (rest from reference TRBV19 and TRBJ2-3): DGGITQSPKYLFRKEGQNVTLSCEQNLNHDAMYWYRQDPGQGLRLIYYSQIVNDFQKGDIAEGYSVSREKKESFPLTVTSAQKNPTAFYLCASRLGHTQYFGPGTRLTVL.

This rearrangement joins TRBV7-6 to TRBJ2-7, with TRBD2 as a possible D gene (5 bases). Per the germline V gene, CDR1 is SGHVS and CDR2 is FNYEAQ. This CDR3 spans 14 amino acids. V lost 5 bases and J 4 bases, leaving 15 bases between the germline ends. CDR3 residues: CASSLSTGGYEQYF. In DNA, the CDR3 is TGTGCCAGCAGCCTATCGACCGGCGGGTACGAGCAGTACTTC.

The chain has TRBV18 and TRBJ2-3, with 8 bases that match TRBD1. From germline, CDR1 is KGHSH and CDR2 LQKENI. The CDR3 consists of 15 residues. Trimming cost V 3 bases and J 5 bases; bases outside gene matches: 7. The CDR3 nucleotides are TGTGCCAGCTCACCTTGGGGACAGGACAGAGATACGCAGTATTTT. Its protein is CASSPWGQDRDTQYF.

The CDR3 loop reads CASSWGDRGLNTEAFF. CDR3 nucleotides: TGTGCCAGCAGCTGGGGGGACAGGGGATTGAACACTGAAGCTTTCTTT. V usage is TRBV7-9 and J usage is TRBJ1-1; TRBD1 matches at 10 bases. The length of the CDR3 is 16 residues. The V gene's germline CDR1 is SEHNR and CDR2 FQNEAQ (reference sequence). Trimming took 4 bases from V and 0 from J; bases not matched to a gene: 5.

The gene calls are TRBV9 and TRBJ2-2; D unresolved. The V gene lost 6 bases and the J gene lost 0 bases, with 21 bases spanning the gap. This CDR3 contains 18 residues. The germline V gene encodes CDR1 SGDLS and CDR2 YYNGEE. The DNA for the CDR3 is TGTGCCAGCAACCAGTATCCTTTCCAACCCGCGAACACCGGGGAGCTGTTTTTT. It encodes CASNQYPFQPANTGELFF.

This clone was recorded a few times. The gene calls are TRBV6-1 and TRBJ1-5; tentatively, D is TRBD1 (5 bases). The CDR3 is 14 amino acids. Germline CDR1 reads MNHNS; CDR2 reads SASEGT. Trimming shortened V by 2 bases and J by 5 bases, and 10 bases separated the two germline ends. The CDR3 is CASSESGGDQPQHF. In DNA, the CDR3 is TGTGCCAGCAGTGAATCGGGAGGGGATCAGCCCCAGCATTTT.

The gene calls are TRBV7-9 and TRBJ1-1; D uncertain. CDR3 length: 16 amino acids. Trimming shortened V by 0 bases and J by 7 bases, and 18 bases separated the two germline ends. The germline V gene has CDR1 SEHNR and CDR2 FQNEAQ (reference sequence). CDR3 DNA sequence: TGTGCCAGCAGCTTAGCGGGGTTGAGGGTTCGTGTTGAAGCTTTCTTT. It specifies CASSLAGLRVRVEAFF.

This clone has only one observation. This chain joins TRBV6-6 and TRBJ1-2; 8 nucleotides match TRBD1. Germline CDR1 MNHNY, CDR2 SVGAGI (reference sequence). Unmatched junction bases numbered 10, after V lost 6 bases and J lost 7 bases. The CDR3 consists of 14 residues. The CDR3 DNA reads as TGTGCCAGCAGATCCCCATCAGGGGGCTCTGGCTACACCTTC. Amino acids: CASRSPSGGSGYTF.

This clone has only one observation. A junction boundary mismatches the germline segment, possibly from a read error. This chain connects TRBV7-7 to TRBJ1-2; D is uncertain. The CDR3 has 17 residues. Germline CDR1 is SSHAT and CDR2 is FNYEAQ (reference sequence). The CDR3 loop reads CASSLRMRTGSNYGYTF. CDR3 coding DNA: TGTGCTAGCAGCTTGAGAATGCGGACGGGGTCTAACTATGGCTACACCTTC.

The V gene is TRBV19, the J gene TRBJ2-7, with TRBD1 matching 8 bases. CDR3 size: 13 residues. V was clipped by 4 bases and J by 8 bases; unmatched bases: 7. From germline, CDR1 is LNHDA and CDR2 SQIVND (reference sequence). The CDR3 DNA reads as TGTGCCAGTAGTAACCGGGACAGGACACAGCAGTACTTC. It is translated as CASSNRDRTQQYF.

The chain carries TRBV6-6 and TRBJ2-7, with TRBD1 as a possible D gene (6 bases). CDR3 size: 15 residues. CDR1 MNHNY and CDR2 SVGAGI come from the germline V gene (reference sequence). The V end lost 4 bases, the J end lost 0 bases, and 13 bases lay between the germline ends. CDR3 loop: CASSSNRVGSYEQYF. DNA of the CDR3: TGTGCCAGCAGTTCAAACAGGGTAGGCTCCTACGAGCAGTACTTC.

This clone was seen a few times. The chain carries TRBV6-4 and TRBJ2-1; TRBD2 might be the D (5 bases). V was cut by 6 bases and J by 5 bases, with 14 bases left in between. This CDR3 is 14 amino acids long. Per the germline V gene, CDR1 is MRHNA and CDR2 is SNTAGT. CDR3 loop: CASSRNSGNNEQFF. CDR3 nucleotide sequence: TGTGCCAGCAGCAGGAATTCGGGGAACAATGAGCAGTTCTTC.

V gene TRBV6-1 combines with J gene TRBJ2-7; D is unclear. Trimming shortened V by 0 bases and J by 12 bases, and 15 bases separated the two germline ends. Germline loops: CDR1 MNHNS, CDR2 SASEGT. The CDR3 is 13 residues long. The DNA of the CDR3 is TGTGCCAGCAGTGAAGCGCAGACTTTTTCCCCGTACTTC. This gives the protein CASSEAQTFSPYF.

The gene calls are TRBV4-2 and TRBJ2-1; 7 bases map to TRBD2. The J segment lost 2 bases and the V segment lost 0 bases, leaving 7 bases of the junction unmatched. CDR3 length: 17 residues. The germline CDR1 and CDR2 sequences are LGHNA and YNFKEQ. Written as DNA, the CDR3 is TGTGCCAGCAGCCAAGAAACTAGCGTTTCAGCCTACAATGAGCAGTTCTTC. It yields the protein CASSQETSVSAYNEQFF.

V usage is TRBV19 and J usage is TRBJ2-5; 10 bases agree with TRBD2. The junction had 7 bases not matched to a gene; V was cut back by 4 bases and J by 2 bases. CDR3 length: 16 residues. Per the germline V gene, CDR1 is LNHDA and CDR2 is SQIVND (reference sequence). CDR3 in amino acids: CASSSLTSGSQETQYF. The CDR3 region has the DNA TGTGCCAGTAGTAGCCTGACTAGCGGGTCGCAAGAGACCCAGTACTTC.

CDR3 sequence (DNA): TGTGCCAGCAGCCCAGGGTTCGACGCGAACACCGGGGAGCTGTTTTTT. Residues: CASSPGFDANTGELFF. V and J are TRBV7-6 and TRBJ2-2; tentatively, D is TRBD1 (5 bases). The CDR3 totals 16 residues. Germline V gene lookup returns CDR1 SGHVS and CDR2 FNYEAQ. Trimming took 5 bases from V and 0 from J, leaving 13 bases between them.

The table lists this clone with a few counts. The chain couples TRBV15 to TRBJ1-3, with 7 positions matching TRBD1. V lost 3 bases, J lost 2 bases, and 4 bases stayed unmatched. The germline V gene has CDR1 LNHNV and CDR2 YYDKDF (reference sequence). CDR3 size: 15 residues. As DNA, the CDR3 is TGTGCCACCAGCAGCGACAGGGCCACTGGAAACACCATATATTTT. Amino acids: CATSSDRATGNTIYF.